Listed here are 14 T cell receptor beta chains from one sample, sequenced in a study of Ad26.COV2.S vaccination and SARS-CoV-2 variants. Assay: immunoSEQ multiplex PCR; the TCRdb copy retains only in-frame clones and omits some. There are about 180,000 clones in the sample; 70% to 90% occur only once, and about 5.9% lies in the top ten. This material consisted of peripheral blood, taken after recovery from COVID-19. The receptors shown here come from a human donor who had recovered from COVID-19.

A few counts support this clone. V gene TRBV9 combines with J gene TRBJ2-7; D is ambiguous. Germline V CDR1 and CDR2: SGDLS, YYNGEE. This CDR3 contains 13 residues. The V gene lost 3 bases and the J gene lost 1 base, with 8 bases spanning the gap. The CDR3 reads CASSAPWSYEQYF. The CDR3 coding sequence is TGTGCCAGCAGCGCCCCGTGGTCCTACGAGCAGTACTTC.

The chain joins TRBV5-1 to TRBJ1-2, with D perhaps matching TRBD1 (5 bases). With 0 bases removed from V and 6 bases from J, the gap between germline ends came to 12 bases. The CDR3 contains 14 residues. Germline lookup yields CDR1 SGHRS and CDR2 YFSETQ. The CDR3 nucleotides are TGCGCCAGCAGCTTGGCGACGGGGCCGGATGGCTACACCTTC. This codes for CASSLATGPDGYTF.

V gene TRBV2 combines with J gene TRBJ1-2, with D maybe TRBD1 (6 bases). The CDR3 is made up of 13 amino acids. The germline V gene encodes CDR1 SNHLY and CDR2 FYNNEI. The V end was cut by 5 bases, the J end by 2 bases, with 9 bases between. CDR3 residues: CASSPGTNYGYTF. The CDR3 DNA reads as TGTGCCAGCAGTCCCGGGACAAACTATGGCTACACCTTC.

The chain uses TRBV6-5 and TRBJ1-1; tentatively, D is TRBD1 (5 bases). Germline lookup yields CDR1 MNHEY and CDR2 SVGAGI. The germline V and J ends were trimmed by 2 bases and 4 bases, with 17 bases remaining between them. The CDR3 is 16 amino acids. The CDR3 sequence: CASSYDGGRWGTEAFF. The CDR3 DNA follows: TGTGCCAGCAGTTACGACGGGGGGAGGTGGGGCACTGAAGCTTTCTTT.

The chain recombines TRBV5-1 with TRBJ2-1; 7 nucleotides match TRBD1. V lost 4 bases to trimming and J lost 2 bases; unmatched junction nucleotides: 9. The CDR3 spans 16 residues. Germline assignment: CDR1 SGHRS and CDR2 YFSETQ. The CDR3 region has the DNA TGCGCCAGCAGCCTACAGGGGTCGGGTACCTACAATGAGCAGTTCTTC. Its translation: CASSLQGSGTYNEQFF.

This chain connects TRBV5-4 to TRBJ2-3; D unresolved. The CDR3 is 18 residues long. Germline V gives CDR1 SGHNT, CDR2 YYREEE (reference sequence). Trimming shortened V by 2 bases and J by 0 bases, and 19 bases separated the two germline ends. CDR3: CASSFSGIHLPSTDTQYF. The CDR3 DNA follows: TGTGCCAGCAGCTTTAGTGGGATACATCTCCCTAGCACAGATACGCAGTATTTT.

The V and J genes are TRBV2 and TRBJ1-2, with TRBD1 as a possible D gene (5 bases). V lost 9 bases and J 7 bases, leaving 24 bases between the germline ends. CDR3 length: 15 residues. From germline, CDR1 is SNHLY and CDR2 FYNNEI. CDR3 loop: CARGGAGLSAGGYTF. CDR3 DNA: TGTGCCAGAGGTGGCGCAGGGCTATCGGCAGGTGGCTACACCTTC.

This chain joins TRBV28 and TRBJ1-5; a weak D match, TRBD1 (6 bases). The V end lost 3 bases, the J end lost 0 bases, and 12 bases lay between the germline ends. The CDR3 runs 16 residues. The germline V gene encodes CDR1 MDHEN and CDR2 SYDVKM. The CDR3 protein is CASSFGTFYSNQPQHF. The CDR3 DNA sequence: TGTGCCAGCAGTTTCGGGACATTCTATAGCAATCAGCCCCAGCATTTT.

The chain joins TRBV29-1 to TRBJ1-1; 10 nucleotides line up with TRBD1. V shed 6 bases, J shed 0 bases, and the junction held 4 bases outside the gene matches. Germline lookup yields CDR1 SQVTM and CDR2 ANQGSEA. This CDR3 has 14 amino acids. The CDR3 DNA reads as TGCAGCGTGGGACAGGGGCCACTGAACACTGAAGCTTTCTTT. It translates to CSVGQGPLNTEAFF.

The chain recombines TRBV9 with TRBJ1-1, with no clear D. The CDR3 has 12 residues. Germline loops: CDR1 SGDLS, CDR2 YYNGEE. V was pared by 4 bases and J by 7 bases, with 11 bases between. The CDR3 DNA sequence: TGTGCCAGCAGCACCGTAAAAGGTGAAGCTTTCTTT. Translated: CASSTVKGEAFF.

The rearrangement uses TRBV5-6 and TRBJ1-2; TRBD1 matches at 11 bases. Germline V gene data show CDR1 as SGHDT and CDR2 as YYEEEE. After removal of 0 bases from V and 3 bases from J, the junction contained 10 bases not matched to a gene. The length of the CDR3 is 18 residues. The CDR3, as DNA: TGTGCCAGCAGCTTGGCCGTAGGACAGGGGGCGTGGGACTATGGCTACACCTTC. It codes for CASSLAVGQGAWDYGYTF.

The chain has TRBV15 and TRBJ2-7; TRBD2 aligns across 7 bases. Germline CDR1 is LNHNV and CDR2 is YYDKDF (reference sequence). The CDR3 spans 14 residues. V shed 8 bases and J 4 bases; nucleotides not matched to a gene: 11. CDR3 residues: CATRRDSGLYEQYF. CDR3 nucleotides: TGTGCCACCCGGCGGGATAGCGGGTTATACGAGCAGTACTTC.

The chain is built from TRBV28 and TRBJ1-1; 12 bases are shared with TRBD1. The CDR3 loop spans 19 amino acids. V shed 2 bases, J shed 9 bases, and the junction held 19 bases outside the gene matches. Germline V gene sequence: CDR1 MDHEN, CDR2 SYDVKM. The CDR3 here is CASSLATGGQGAPPAQAFF. DNA of the CDR3: TGTGCCAGCAGTTTAGCAACCGGGGGACAGGGGGCGCCCCCTGCTCAAGCTTTCTTT.

This chain uses TRBV10-3 with TRBJ2-5; tentatively, D is TRBD2 (6 bases). V lost 2 bases to trimming and J lost 5 bases, with 24 bases between them. Per the germline V gene, CDR1 is ENHRY and CDR2 is SYGVKD. The CDR3 is 18 amino acids. CDR3 nucleotide sequence: TGTGCCATCAGTGAGCCTTTGGGCATAGCGGAGGGAAGTGAGACCCAGTACTTC. Translation gives CAISEPLGIAEGSETQYF.